A selection of T cell receptor beta chains follows, all from one sample in a study of vaccination and CD4 T cells after COVID-19. No antigen has been identified for these receptors. TCRdb redid the calling of the PCR reads with MiXCR, one entry per CDR3 protein. This repertoire shows 8,700 or so distinct CDR3 sequences, 28% found once; its top ten account for approximately 23%. Material for sequencing was CD4+ T cells from blood, cultured in vitro. The origin of the receptors is a human donor in good health. The conserved cysteine and the conserved F or W are not part of the CDR3 here.

J gene: TRBJ2-7; V gene: TRBV29-1; CDR3 protein: SVEGVLAGGDEQY
J gene: TRBJ2-5; V gene: TRBV5-8; CDR3 protein: ASSLFGEVTQY
J gene: TRBJ1-2; V gene: TRBV19; CDR3 protein: ASRPLTANYGYT
J gene: TRBJ2-3; V gene: TRBV6-2/TRBV6-3; CDR3 protein: ASSYGTGADTQY
J gene: TRBJ2-1; V gene: TRBV20-1; CDR3 protein: SARVIGGSYNEQF
J gene: TRBJ2-5; V gene: TRBV6-2/TRBV6-3; CDR3 protein: ASSATGTEETQY
J gene: TRBJ2-5; V gene: TRBV7-2; CDR3 protein: ASSFGPPRGETQY
J gene: TRBJ1-4; V gene: TRBV28; CDR3 protein: ASNADGGPWEKLF
J gene: TRBJ2-3; V gene: TRBV7-2; CDR3 protein: ASSRGGYSTDTQY
J gene: TRBJ2-1; V gene: TRBV6-4; CDR3 protein: ASSDLATSDNEQF
J gene: TRBJ1-1; V gene: TRBV20-1; CDR3 protein: SAEMSSGTEAF
J gene: TRBJ2-3; V gene: TRBV20-1; CDR3 protein: SARASGRDTQY
J gene: TRBJ1-6; V gene: TRBV7-8; CDR3 protein: ASSPNGLSGQGRSPLH
J gene: TRBJ1-6; V gene: TRBV2; CDR3 protein: ASSEFWLSYNSPLH
J gene: TRBJ2-1; V gene: TRBV7-7; CDR3 protein: ASSLGDNNEQF
J gene: TRBJ1-4; V gene: TRBV10-3; CDR3 protein: AISRTNEKLF
J gene: TRBJ2-1; V gene: TRBV11-2; CDR3 protein: ASSPGLGPENEQF
J gene: TRBJ1-1; V gene: TRBV19; CDR3 protein: ASKDRVGTEAF
J gene: TRBJ2-7; V gene: TRBV28; CDR3 protein: ASSPGGGRHEQY
J gene: TRBJ2-2; V gene: TRBV20-1; CDR3 protein: SARPGRGELF
J gene: TRBJ1-6; V gene: TRBV9; CDR3 protein: ASSVGTPNSPLH
J gene: TRBJ1-2; V gene: TRBV5-1; CDR3 protein: ASRAFDGYGYT
J gene: TRBJ1-2; V gene: TRBV6-4; CDR3 protein: ASRGRMGGYT
J gene: TRBJ2-1; V gene: TRBV20-1; CDR3 protein: SASLGGLVEQF
J gene: TRBJ2-3; V gene: TRBV7-8; CDR3 protein: AGSPPLRLGTDTQY
J gene: TRBJ2-5; V gene: TRBV11-3; CDR3 protein: ASSLTGELVETQY
J gene: TRBJ2-1; V gene: TRBV30; CDR3 protein: AWSGGLAGRPGGEQF
J gene: TRBJ1-1; V gene: TRBV20-1; CDR3 protein: SARQGDIDTEAF
J gene: TRBJ1-6; V gene: TRBV18; CDR3 protein: ASSPLGGVGNSPLH
J gene: TRBJ1-2; V gene: TRBV2; CDR3 protein: ASLLGRESDGYT
J gene: TRBJ2-1; V gene: TRBV6-2/TRBV6-3; CDR3 protein: ASSSTSGRAKSSYNEQF
J gene: TRBJ2-5; V gene: TRBV7-2; CDR3 protein: ASSESGGSQETQY
J gene: TRBJ2-3; V gene: TRBV7-9; CDR3 protein: ASSLVASTDTQY
J gene: TRBJ1-1; V gene: TRBV4-3; CDR3 protein: ASSQDGGNTEAF
J gene: TRBJ1-5; V gene: TRBV28; CDR3 protein: ASRRQANSNQPQH
J gene: TRBJ2-3; V gene: TRBV20-1; CDR3 protein: SADRDGTTDTQY
J gene: TRBJ2-1; V gene: TRBV20-1; CDR3 protein: SEVGLSYNEQF